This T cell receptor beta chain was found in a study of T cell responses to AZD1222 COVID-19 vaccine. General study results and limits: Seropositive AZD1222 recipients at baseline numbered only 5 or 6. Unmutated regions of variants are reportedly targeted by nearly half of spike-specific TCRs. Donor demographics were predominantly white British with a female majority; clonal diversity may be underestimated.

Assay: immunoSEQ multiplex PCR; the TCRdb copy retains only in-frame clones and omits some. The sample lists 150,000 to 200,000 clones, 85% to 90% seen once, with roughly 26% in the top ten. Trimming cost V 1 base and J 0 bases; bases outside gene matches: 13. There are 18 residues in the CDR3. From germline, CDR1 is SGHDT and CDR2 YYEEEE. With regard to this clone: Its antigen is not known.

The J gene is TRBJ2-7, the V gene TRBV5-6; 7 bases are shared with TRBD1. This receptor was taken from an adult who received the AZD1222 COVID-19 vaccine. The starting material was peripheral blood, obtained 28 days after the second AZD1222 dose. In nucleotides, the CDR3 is TGTGCCAGCAGCTTGTTTGACAGGGCGGAAAGGAGCTCCTACGAGCAGTACTTC. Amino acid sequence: CASSLFDRAERSSYEQYF.